This T cell receptor (beta chain) emerged from a study of blood T cell repertoires in COVID-19. Study-wide context: Samples came from the United States, Italy and Spain, spanning acute and convalescent COVID-19. Nucleic acid was either cDNA or gDNA, and it came from T cells, B-cell-depleted T cells, or PBMCs.

Authors' methods: Using reference gene primer amplification, nucleated cell counts were estimated. Libraries were prepared by immunoSEQ multiplex PCR; TCRdb keeps only in-frame clonotypes and omits some of them. The V and J calls and clone size are taken from that table; D and trimming were inferred from the DNA. The table lists roughly 74,000 clones, around four fifths of them singletons. This TCR derives from a man between 70 and 80 years old with acute or convalescent COVID-19. Sequenced material: peripheral blood.

The CDR3 region has the DNA TGTGCCAGTAGTACAACAGGCGTCAATTATGGCTACACCTTC. Amino acids: CASSTTGVNYGYTF. The chain links TRBV19 to TRBJ1-2; D may be TRBD1 (5 bases). CDR3 length: 14 amino acids. V shed 4 bases and J shed 5 bases, with 14 bases lying between them. CDR1 LNHDA and CDR2 SQIVND come from the germline V gene (reference sequence).